The 5 T cell receptor beta chains reported below all come from one sample, sequenced in a study of glioma-infiltrating T cells. TCR alpha and beta CDR3 regions were amplified from RNA using iRepertoire nested multiplex PCR. TCRdb processed the multiplex PCR reads anew with MiXCR; each CDR3 protein has one entry. Of about 110,000 distinct CDR3 sequences detected, under 30% appear once; the ten largest clones hold 30% to 35%. The source material was glioma tissue, nonneoplastic brain tissue, or PBMCs (not recorded which). All receptors derive from a human donor with low-grade glioma or glioblastoma, undergoing nonglioma brain surgery, or in good health (not recorded which).

The chain uses TRBV6-5 and TRBJ1-2; possibly TRBD1 for D (6 bases). Trimming pared 7 bases from V and 9 bases from J, leaving 24 bases between. CDR3 length: 15 residues. Per the germline V gene, CDR1 is MNHEY and CDR2 is SVGAGI. This CDR3 reads CASISPPSGVDCYTF. The CDR3 DNA reads TGTGCCAGCATTTCCCCTCCTTCAGGGGTCGATTGCTACACCTTC.

This clonotype was seen many times. This rearrangement joins TRBV12-5 to TRBJ1-1; D gene unclear. CDR1 is LGHNT, CDR2 FRNRAP, per germline. V was pared by 2 bases and J by 0 bases, with 4 bases between. This CDR3 has 13 residues. The CDR3: CASGLKVNTEAFF. DNA of the CDR3: TGTGCTAGTGGTTTGAAGGTGAACACTGAAGCTTTCTTT. Combining the CDR3 with reference TRBV12-5 and TRBJ1-1 gives the whole variable domain DARVTQTPRHKVTEMGQEVTMRCQPILGHNTVFWYRQTMMQGLELLAYFRNRAPLDDSGMPKDRFSAEMPDATLATLKIQPSEPRDSAVYFCASGLKVNTEAFFGQGTRLTVV.

This clonotype has at least ten counts. This sequence joins TRBV12-3 or TRBV12-4 and TRBJ2-5; 7 bases align to TRBD1. The CDR3 has 13 amino acids. V shed 6 bases, J shed 4 bases, and the junction held 5 bases outside the gene matches. CDR3 bases: TGTGCCAGCAGAACCACAGGGGCAGAGACCCAGTACTTC. This translates into CASRTTGAETQYF.

This clonotype was counted ten times or more. CDR3 sequence (DNA): TGTGCCAGCAGTGAATTGGGGCGGCCTAACTATGGCTACACCTTC. It codes for CASSELGRPNYGYTF. The chain has TRBV2 and TRBJ1-2; D is possibly TRBD1 (5 bases). V was shortened by 2 bases and J by 0 bases, with 10 bases between the two germline ends. Germline values: CDR1 SNHLY, CDR2 FYNNEI. This CDR3 contains 15 residues.

This clonotype was counted ten times or more. The rearrangement joins TRBV2 to TRBJ1-1; perhaps TRBD1 as D (5 bases). V lost 6 bases, J lost 4 bases, and 21 bases lay in between. Germline V gene data show CDR1 as SNHLY and CDR2 as FYNNEI. This CDR3 is 16 amino acids long. The CDR3 protein is CASSRKGRVAATEAFF. CDR3 bases: TGTGCCAGCAGCCGCAAGGGCAGGGTGGCGGCCACTGAAGCTTTCTTT.